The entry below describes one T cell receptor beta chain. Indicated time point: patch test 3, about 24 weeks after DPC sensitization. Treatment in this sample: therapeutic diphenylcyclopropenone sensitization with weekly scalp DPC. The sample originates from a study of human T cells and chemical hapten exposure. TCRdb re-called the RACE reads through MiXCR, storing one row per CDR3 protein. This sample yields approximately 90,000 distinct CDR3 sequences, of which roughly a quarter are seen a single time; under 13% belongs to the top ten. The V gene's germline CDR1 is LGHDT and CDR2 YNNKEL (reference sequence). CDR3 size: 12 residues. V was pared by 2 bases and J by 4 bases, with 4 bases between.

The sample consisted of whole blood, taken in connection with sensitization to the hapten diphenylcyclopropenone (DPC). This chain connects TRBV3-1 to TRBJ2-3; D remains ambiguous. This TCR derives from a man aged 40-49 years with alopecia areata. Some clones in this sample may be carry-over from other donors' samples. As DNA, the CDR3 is TGTGCCAGCAGCCAACCATCAGATACGCAGTATTTT. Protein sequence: CASSQPSDTQYF.